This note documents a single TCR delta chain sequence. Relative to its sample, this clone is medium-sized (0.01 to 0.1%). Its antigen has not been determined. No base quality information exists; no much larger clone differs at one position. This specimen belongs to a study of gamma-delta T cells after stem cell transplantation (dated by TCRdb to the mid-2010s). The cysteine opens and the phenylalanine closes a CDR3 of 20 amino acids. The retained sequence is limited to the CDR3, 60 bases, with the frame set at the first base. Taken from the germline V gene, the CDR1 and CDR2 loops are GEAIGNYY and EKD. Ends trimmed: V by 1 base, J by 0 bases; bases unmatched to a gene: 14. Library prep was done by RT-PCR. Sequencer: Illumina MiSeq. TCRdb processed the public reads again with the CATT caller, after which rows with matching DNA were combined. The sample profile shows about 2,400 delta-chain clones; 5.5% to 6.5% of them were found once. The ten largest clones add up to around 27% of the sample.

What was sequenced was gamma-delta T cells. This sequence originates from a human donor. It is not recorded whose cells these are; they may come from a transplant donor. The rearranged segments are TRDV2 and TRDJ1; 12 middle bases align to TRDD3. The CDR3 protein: CACDTVKTLTGGYHTDKLIF. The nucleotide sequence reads TGTGCCTGTGACACAGTTAAGACTTTGACTGGGGGATACCACACCGATAAACTCATCTTT.